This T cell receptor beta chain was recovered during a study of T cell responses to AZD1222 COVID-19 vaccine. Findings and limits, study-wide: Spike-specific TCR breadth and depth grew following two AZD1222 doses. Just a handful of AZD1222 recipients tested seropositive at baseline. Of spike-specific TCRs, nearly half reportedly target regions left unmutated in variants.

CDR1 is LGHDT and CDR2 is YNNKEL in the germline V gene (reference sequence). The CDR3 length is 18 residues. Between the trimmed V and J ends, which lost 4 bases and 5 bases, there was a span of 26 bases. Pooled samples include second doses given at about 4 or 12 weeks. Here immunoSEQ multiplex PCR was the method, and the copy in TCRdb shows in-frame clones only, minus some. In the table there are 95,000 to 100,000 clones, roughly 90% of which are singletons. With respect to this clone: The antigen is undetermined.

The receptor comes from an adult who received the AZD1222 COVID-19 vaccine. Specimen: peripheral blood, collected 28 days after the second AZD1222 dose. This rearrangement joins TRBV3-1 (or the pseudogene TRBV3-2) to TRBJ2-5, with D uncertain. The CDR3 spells CASSPSAVPTFTDETQYF. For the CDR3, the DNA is TGTGCCAGCAGCCCCTCTGCCGTACCCACCTTCACCGACGAGACCCAGTACTTC.